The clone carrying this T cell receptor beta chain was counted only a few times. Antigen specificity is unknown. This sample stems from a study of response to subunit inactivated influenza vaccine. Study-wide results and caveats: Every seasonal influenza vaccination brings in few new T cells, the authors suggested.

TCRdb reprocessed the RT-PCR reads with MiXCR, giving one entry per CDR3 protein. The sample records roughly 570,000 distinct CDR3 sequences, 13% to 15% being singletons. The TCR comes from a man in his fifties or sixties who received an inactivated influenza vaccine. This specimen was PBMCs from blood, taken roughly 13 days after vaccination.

The CDR3 protein is CAGGRSYNEQFF. The CDR3 DNA sequence: TGTGCCGGAGGACGGTCCTACAATGAGCAGTTCTTC. The rearrangement uses TRBV28 and TRBJ2-1; a weak D match, TRBD2 (5 bases). Germline CDR1 is MDHEN and CDR2 is SYDVKM. The V end lost 11 bases, the J end lost 1 base, and 9 bases lay between the germline ends. This CDR3 is built from 12 residues.